What follows are 13 T cell receptor beta chains derived from one specimen sequenced in a study of shared clonotypes between healthy human individuals. Assay used: immunoSEQ multiplex PCR; TCRdb lists only in-frame clones, some missing. Counted here are 740,000 or so clones, around four fifths occurring once; the ten biggest clones make up roughly 2%. The sample consisted of memory CD4+ T cells sorted from blood. Regarding subset: CD45RA-negative fraction. These receptors were collected from a woman younger than 45 in good health.

Only a few counts were recorded for this clone. The rearrangement uses TRBV5-1 and TRBJ2-7; 9 bases fit TRBD1. Germline lookup yields CDR1 SGHRS and CDR2 YFSETQ. The CDR3 length is 15 residues. Trimming cost V 4 bases and J 5 bases; bases outside gene matches: 10. CDR3 nucleotide sequence: TGCGCCAGCAGCCCACTCCCGGGACAGGGTCACGAGCAGTACTTC. Translated: CASSPLPGQGHEQYF.

The chain's CDR3 is CAWSTGHYGYTF. The CDR3 DNA sequence: TGTGCCTGGAGTACAGGGCACTATGGCTACACCTTC. This chain connects TRBV30 to TRBJ1-2; weak D call: TRBD1 (6 bases). From germline, CDR1 is GTSNPN and CDR2 SVGIG (reference sequence). Trimming shortened V by 2 bases and J by 3 bases, and 7 bases separated the two germline ends. The CDR3 spans 12 residues.

V and J are TRBV7-2 and TRBJ2-3; 14 bases align to TRBD2. The ends lost 4 bases at V and 3 bases at J; junction bases unmatched: 3. From germline, CDR1 is SGHTA and CDR2 FQGNSA. The CDR3 is made up of 16 amino acids. The CDR3 nucleotides are TGTGCCAGCAGCTCGGGACTAGCGGGAGTGACAGATACGCAGTATTTT. Translating it yields CASSSGLAGVTDTQYF.

In DNA form, the CDR3 reads TGTGCCAGCAGTGGCAACAGGGGTGTTGGTCAGCCCCAGCATTTT. Translated: CASSGNRGVGQPQHF. V usage is TRBV27 and J usage is TRBJ1-5, with 7 positions matching TRBD1. CDR3 length equals 15 residues. Germline CDR1 MNHEY, CDR2 SMNVEV (reference sequence). The junction had 10 bases not matched to a gene; V was cut back by 5 bases and J by 6 bases.

The chain is built from TRBV7-9 and TRBJ2-7; TRBD1 matches 7 bases. The V gene end was trimmed by 5 bases and the J gene end by 3 bases; junction bases not matched to a gene: 10. Germline V gene data show CDR1 as SEHNR and CDR2 as FQNEAQ (reference sequence). The CDR3 runs to 15 residues. CDR3 sequence: CASSGTTGLFYEQYF. For the CDR3, the DNA is TGTGCCAGCAGCGGGACGACAGGGCTTTTCTACGAGCAGTACTTC.

The chain joins TRBV6-5 to TRBJ1-4, with 7 bases fitting TRBD1. CDR1 is MNHEY and CDR2 is SVGAGI in the germline V gene. V was clipped by 6 bases and J by 7 bases; unmatched bases: 8. The CDR3 runs to 14 residues. The CDR3 loop reads CASSPQRQGEKLFF. Written as DNA, the CDR3 is TGTGCCAGCAGCCCTCAGCGACAGGGTGAAAAACTGTTTTTT.

The chain recombines TRBV5-5 with TRBJ1-1, with TRBD1 identical over 8 bases. J was trimmed by 4 bases and V by 4 bases; bases with no gene match: 6. CDR3 length: 14 residues. Germline assignment: CDR1 SGHKS and CDR2 YYEKEE (reference sequence). Here the CDR3 DNA reads TGTGCCAGCAGCAGACAGGGGTCGGGCACTGAAGCTTTCTTT. Translation gives CASSRQGSGTEAFF.

This chain joins TRBV7-8 and TRBJ1-5; perhaps TRBD1 as D (6 bases). The CDR3 loop spans 15 amino acids. The ends were cut back, 6 bases at V and 1 base at J, with 13 bases in the middle. Looked up from germline, CDR1 is SGHVS and CDR2 is FQNEAQ. CDR3 amino acids: CASRTGKTSNQPQHF. The DNA of the CDR3 is TGTGCCAGCAGAACAGGGAAAACGAGCAATCAGCCCCAGCATTTT.

The chain joins TRBV7-8 to TRBJ2-2, with D unresolved. This CDR3 has 13 residues. Trimming took off 5 bases at V and 6 bases at J, with 10 bases between the two ends. Germline CDR1 reads SGHVS; CDR2 reads FQNEAQ. The CDR3 DNA is TGTGCCAGCAGCCCCGGGTACGCCGGGGAGCTGTTTTTT. It specifies CASSPGYAGELFF.

The rearrangement links TRBV28 to TRBJ2-7; D may be TRBD1 or TRBD2 (5 bases each). This CDR3 has 14 amino acids. Trimming left V 2 bases short and J 4 bases short, with 12 bases between. Looked up from germline, CDR1 is MDHEN and CDR2 is SYDVKM. The CDR3 loop reads CASSLREGRYEQYF. The DNA for the CDR3 is TGTGCCAGCAGTTTACGCGAGGGACGATACGAGCAGTACTTC.

In this sample, this clone turned up once. It differs at one base from a far larger clone, so likely a read error. The J gene is TRBJ2-7, the V gene TRBV7-6; D unresolved. CDR1 is SGHVS and CDR2 is FNYEAQ in the germline V gene. The length of the CDR3 is 13 residues. Trimming shortened V by 1 base and J by 2 bases, and 6 bases separated the two germline ends. This chain's CDR3 is CASSLGVAYEQYF. In nucleotides, the CDR3 is TGTGCCAGCAGCTTAGGGGTAGCCTACGAGCAGTACTTC.

The chain combines TRBV11-2 with TRBJ1-5; tentatively, D is TRBD1 (5 bases). The CDR3 is 17 amino acids. The V gene's germline CDR1 is SGHAT and CDR2 FQNNGV. With 2 bases removed from V and 4 bases from J, the gap between germline ends came to 18 bases. The CDR3 protein is CASSLLSGAYPNQPQHF. CDR3 nucleotides: TGTGCCAGCAGCTTATTATCCGGGGCCTACCCTAATCAGCCCCAGCATTTT.

This sequence joins TRBV7-7 and TRBJ2-1, with 10 nucleotides matching TRBD2. The CDR3 runs to 15 residues. Germline-derived CDR1 and CDR2 are SSHAT and FNYEAQ (reference sequence). V shed 4 bases, J shed 2 bases, and the junction held 2 bases outside the gene matches. CDR3 protein: CASSSGLAAYNEQFF. Written as DNA, the CDR3 is TGTGCCAGCAGCTCCGGACTAGCGGCCTACAATGAGCAGTTCTTC. Full variable domain (outside the CDR3, taken from reference TRBV7-7 and TRBJ2-1): GAGVSQSPRYKVTKRGQDVTLRCDPISSHATLYWYQQALGQGPEFLTYFNYEAQPDKSGLPSDRFSAERPEGSISTLTIQRTEQRDSAMYRCASSSGLAAYNEQFFGPGTRLTVL.